Below are 14 T cell receptor beta chains sequenced from a single sample in a study of cytomegalovirus exposure and HLA in healthy donors. PCR primers comprised 60 Vbeta and 13 Jbeta primers. Using immunoSEQ multiplex PCR, the repertoire was profiled, and TCRdb retains in-frame clones only, with some absent. In the table there are 150,000 to 200,000 clones, roughly 73% of which are singletons. Sample: PBMCs. The receptors were gathered from a man aged 18-30 years in good health and CMV-seropositive.

The chain joins TRBV5-1 to TRBJ2-2; TRBD1 agrees at 9 bases. J was trimmed by 4 bases and V by 8 bases; bases with no gene match: 6. This CDR3 has 14 residues. Germline lookup yields CDR1 SGHRS and CDR2 YFSETQ. The CDR3, as DNA: TGCGCCAGTACAGGGGGCGTTTCCACCGGGGAGCTGTTTTTT. Protein sequence: CASTGGVSTGELFF.

This chain joins TRBV13 and TRBJ1-1; 8 bases line up with TRBD1. With 0 bases clipped from V and 5 bases from J, the junction kept 2 bases outside the gene matches. This CDR3 is 14 amino acids long. Germline V lookup: CDR1 PRHDT, CDR2 FYEKMQ (reference sequence). For the CDR3, the DNA is TGTGCCAGCAGCTTAGGACAGGGGGTAACTGAAGCTTTCTTT. This encodes CASSLGQGVTEAFF. Based on the CDR3 plus reference TRBV13 and TRBJ1-1, the full variable domain is AAGVIQSPRHLIKEKRETATLKCYPIPRHDTVYWYQQGPGQDPQFLISFYEKMQSDKGSIPDRFSAQQFSDYHSELNMSSLELGDSALYFCASSLGQGVTEAFFGQGTRLTVV.

The rearrangement joins TRBV18 to TRBJ2-1; no firm D call. V lost 4 bases to trimming and J lost 8 bases, with 6 bases between them. This CDR3 comprises 11 residues. CDR1 is KGHSH and CDR2 is LQKENI in the germline V gene. CDR3 region: CASSLIYEQFF. For the CDR3, the DNA is TGTGCCAGCTCACTAATTTATGAGCAGTTCTTC.

This chain connects TRBV2 to TRBJ1-5; no clear D. This CDR3 comprises 14 residues. V was pared by 6 bases and J by 0 bases, with 9 bases between. In germline, CDR1 is SNHLY, CDR2 FYNNEI. The CDR3 here is CASSAYYSNQPQHF. The CDR3 DNA reads TGTGCCAGCAGCGCGTATTATAGCAATCAGCCCCAGCATTTT.

The rearrangement links TRBV11-2 to TRBJ2-3; D is perhaps TRBD2 (5 bases). The CDR3 extends over 16 amino acids. V dropped 5 bases and J dropped 0 bases, with 15 bases sitting between them. Per the germline V gene, CDR1 is SGHAT and CDR2 is FQNNGV. CDR3 residues: CASSAGIRVSTDTQYF. DNA of the CDR3: TGTGCCAGCAGCGCCGGGATCCGGGTGAGCACAGATACGCAGTATTTT.

The chain couples TRBV4-1 to TRBJ2-7; TRBD2 is a possible D gene (6 bases). Trimming shortened V by 1 base and J by 5 bases, and 12 bases separated the two germline ends. The V gene's germline CDR1 is MGHRA and CDR2 YSYEKL. The CDR3 totals 14 residues. The CDR3 sequence: CASSQVQGLHEQYF. CDR3 sequence (DNA): TGCGCCAGCAGCCAAGTGCAGGGACTTCACGAGCAGTACTTC.

This chain joins TRBV27 and TRBJ2-1; 8 bases are shared with TRBD2. The length of the CDR3 is 18 residues. V trimming: 4 bases; J trimming: 3 bases; junction bases outside the gene matches: 14. CDR1 MNHEY and CDR2 SMNVEV come from the germline V gene (reference sequence). In DNA, the CDR3 is TGTGCCAGCAGTTCCCGTAATAGCGGGACGGGTTTCTACAATGAGCAGTTCTTC. Residues: CASSSRNSGTGFYNEQFF.

The rearrangement links TRBV7-2 to TRBJ2-2, with 9 bases that match TRBD2. V was clipped by 5 bases and J by 2 bases; unmatched bases: 6. CDR1 is SGHTA and CDR2 is FQGNSA in the germline V gene. CDR3 size: 16 residues. The DNA for the CDR3 is TGTGCCAGCAGCCTAGTTCTAGCGGGAAACACCGGGGAGCTGTTTTTT. It codes for CASSLVLAGNTGELFF.

Comments on this clone: At one end, the junction sequence differs from germline, possibly due to a read error. The chain recombines TRBV27 with TRBJ2-7, with 8 bases that match TRBD2. Looked up from germline, CDR1 is MNHEY and CDR2 is SMNVEV (reference sequence). This CDR3 has 13 residues. The CDR3: CASSGLASDEQYF. The CDR3 nucleotides read TGTGCCAGCTCCGGACTAGCCTCCGACGAGCAGTACTTC.

This chain joins TRBV28 and TRBJ1-1, with TRBD1 as a possible D gene (5 bases). Germline V CDR1 and CDR2: MDHEN, SYDVKM. V shed 8 bases and J shed 1 base, with 20 bases lying between them. The CDR3 is 16 amino acids. CDR3 coding DNA: TGTGCCAGCCGGATGGACATCCGCTATAGGAACACTGAAGCTTTCTTT. Protein sequence: CASRMDIRYRNTEAFF.

This chain connects TRBV4-1 to TRBJ1-1, with a weak D call TRBD1 (5 bases). Per the germline V gene, CDR1 is MGHRA and CDR2 is YSYEKL. Between the trimmed V and J ends, which lost 0 bases and 4 bases, there was a span of 9 bases. This CDR3 comprises 14 residues. The CDR3 DNA sequence: TGCGCCAGCAGCCAAGAACCAGGGCCCACTGAAGCTTTCTTT. This translates into CASSQEPGPTEAFF.

The V call is TRBV18, the J call TRBJ2-7, with D tentatively TRBD2 (6 bases). V gave up 0 bases and J gave up 3 bases, with 12 bases separating them. The CDR3 consists of 15 residues. Germline CDR1 KGHSH, CDR2 LQKENI. The CDR3 DNA is TGTGCCAGCTCACCACCGGTTCCGGGGGTCTACGAGCAGTACTTC. Its protein is CASSPPVPGVYEQYF.

This clone has more than one count but fewer than ten. V and J are TRBV2 and TRBJ1-1; 8 bases fit TRBD1. The CDR3 runs to 15 residues. Germline CDR1 and CDR2: SNHLY and FYNNEI. The V segment lost 6 bases and the J segment 3 bases; nucleotides outside the gene matches: 9. CDR3 in amino acids: CASSERTGIYTEAFF. As DNA, the CDR3 is TGTGCCAGCAGCGAGCGGACAGGGATATACACTGAAGCTTTCTTT.

V usage is TRBV14 and J usage is TRBJ1-2; possible D gene TRBD1, 5 bases. The CDR3 consists of 14 residues. V was shortened by 4 bases and J by 2 bases, with 11 bases between the two germline ends. Germline CDR1 reads SGHDN; CDR2 reads FVKESK. DNA for the CDR3: TGTGCCAGCAGCCCCCGAAGGGGAAACTATGGCTACACCTTC. It codes for CASSPRRGNYGYTF.